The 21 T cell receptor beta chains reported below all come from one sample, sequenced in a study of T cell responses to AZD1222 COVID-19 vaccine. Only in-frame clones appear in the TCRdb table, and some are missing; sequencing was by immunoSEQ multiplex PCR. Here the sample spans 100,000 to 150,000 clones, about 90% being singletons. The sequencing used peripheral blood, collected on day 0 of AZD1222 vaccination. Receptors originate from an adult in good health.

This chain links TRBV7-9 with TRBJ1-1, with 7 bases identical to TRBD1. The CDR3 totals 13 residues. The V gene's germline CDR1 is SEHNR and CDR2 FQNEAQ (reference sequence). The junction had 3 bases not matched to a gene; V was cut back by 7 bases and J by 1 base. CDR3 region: CASTSGGNTEAFF. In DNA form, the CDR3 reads TGTGCCAGCACCTCAGGGGGGAACACTGAAGCTTTCTTT.

DNA for the CDR3: TGTGCCAGCAGTTACTCGATTAGTCAGCCCCAGCATTTT. This translates into CASSYSISQPQHF. The chain carries TRBV6-5 and TRBJ1-5, with D hard to call. CDR1 MNHEY and CDR2 SVGAGI come from the germline V gene. The germline V and J ends were trimmed by 0 bases and 6 bases, with 6 bases remaining between them. This CDR3 is built from 13 residues.

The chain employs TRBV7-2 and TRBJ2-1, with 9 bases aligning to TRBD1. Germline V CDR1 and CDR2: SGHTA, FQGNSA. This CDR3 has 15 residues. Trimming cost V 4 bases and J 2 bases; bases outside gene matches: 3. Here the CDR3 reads CASSSGTGPYNEQFF. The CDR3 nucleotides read TGTGCCAGCAGCTCCGGGACAGGGCCCTACAATGAGCAGTTCTTC.

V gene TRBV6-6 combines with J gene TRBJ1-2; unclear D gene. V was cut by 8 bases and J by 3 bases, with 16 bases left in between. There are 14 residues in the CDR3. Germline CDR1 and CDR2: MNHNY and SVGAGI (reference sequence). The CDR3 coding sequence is TGTGCCAGCGGTCTGAGGGTGAGTGACTATGGCTACACCTTC. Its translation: CASGLRVSDYGYTF.

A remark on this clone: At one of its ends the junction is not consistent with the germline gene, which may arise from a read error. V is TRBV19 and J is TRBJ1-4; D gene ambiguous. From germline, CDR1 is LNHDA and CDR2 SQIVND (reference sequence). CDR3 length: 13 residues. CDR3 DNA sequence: TGTGCCAGTAGTACGGAAGGAGTGAAGGAACTATTTTTT. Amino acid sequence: CASSTEGVKELFF.

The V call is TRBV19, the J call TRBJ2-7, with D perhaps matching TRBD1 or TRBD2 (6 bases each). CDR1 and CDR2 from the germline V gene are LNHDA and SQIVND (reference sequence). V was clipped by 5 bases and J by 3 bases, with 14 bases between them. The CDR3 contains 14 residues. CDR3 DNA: TGTGCCAGTAGTCCTCGGGGGCGCAACTACGAGCAGTACTTC. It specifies CASSPRGRNYEQYF.

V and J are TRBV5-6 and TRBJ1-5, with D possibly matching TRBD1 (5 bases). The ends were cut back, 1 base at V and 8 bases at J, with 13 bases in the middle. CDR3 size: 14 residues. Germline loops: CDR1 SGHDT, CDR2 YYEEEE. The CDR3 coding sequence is TGTGCCAGCAGCTTGTTGGGGCCGGGGGAGCCCCAGCATTTT. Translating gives CASSLLGPGEPQHF. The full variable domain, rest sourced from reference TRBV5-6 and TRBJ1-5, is DAGVTQSPTHLIKTRGQQVTLRCSPKSGHDTVSWYQQALGQGPQFIFQYYEEEERQRGNFPDRFSGHQFPNYSSELNVNALLLGDSALYLCASSLLGPGEPQHFGDGTRLSIL.

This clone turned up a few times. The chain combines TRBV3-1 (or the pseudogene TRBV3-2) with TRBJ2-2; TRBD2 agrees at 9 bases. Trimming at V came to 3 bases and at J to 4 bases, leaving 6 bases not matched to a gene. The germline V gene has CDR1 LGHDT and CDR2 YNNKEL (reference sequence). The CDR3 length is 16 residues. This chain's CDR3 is CASSQGPLAGTGELFF. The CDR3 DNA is TGTGCCAGCAGCCAGGGCCCACTAGCGGGCACCGGGGAGCTGTTTTTT.

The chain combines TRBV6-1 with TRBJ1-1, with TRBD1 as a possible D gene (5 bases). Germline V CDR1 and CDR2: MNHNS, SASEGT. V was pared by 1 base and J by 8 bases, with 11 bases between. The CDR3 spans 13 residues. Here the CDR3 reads CASSEGQGVEAFF. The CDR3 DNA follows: TGTGCCAGCAGTGAAGGCCAGGGCGTGGAAGCTTTCTTT.

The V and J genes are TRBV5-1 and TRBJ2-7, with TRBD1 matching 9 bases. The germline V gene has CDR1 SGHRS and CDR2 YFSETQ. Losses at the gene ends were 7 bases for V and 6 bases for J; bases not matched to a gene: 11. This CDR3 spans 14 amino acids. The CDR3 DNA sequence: TGCGCCAGCCGACCCGGGACAGGGTATAGCGAGCAGTACTTC. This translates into CASRPGTGYSEQYF.

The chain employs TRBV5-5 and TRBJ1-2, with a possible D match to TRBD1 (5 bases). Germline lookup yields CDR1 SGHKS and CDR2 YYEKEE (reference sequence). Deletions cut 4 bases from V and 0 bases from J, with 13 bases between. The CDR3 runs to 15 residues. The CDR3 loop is CASSRSGPSNYGYTF. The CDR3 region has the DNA TGTGCCAGCAGCCGATCAGGGCCGTCTAACTATGGCTACACCTTC.

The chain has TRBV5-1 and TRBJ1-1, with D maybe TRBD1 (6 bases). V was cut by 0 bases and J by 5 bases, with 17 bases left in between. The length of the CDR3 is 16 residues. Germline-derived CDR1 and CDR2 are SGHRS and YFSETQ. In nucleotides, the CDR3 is TGCGCCAGCAGCTTGGGGGTGGCAGGGGCGGGTACTGAAGCTTTCTTT. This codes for CASSLGVAGAGTEAFF. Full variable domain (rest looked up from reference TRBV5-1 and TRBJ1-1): KAGVTQTPRYLIKTRGQQVTLSCSPISGHRSVSWYQQTPGQGLQFLFEYFSETQRNKGNFPGRFSGRQFSNSRSEMNVSTLELGDSALYLCASSLGVAGAGTEAFFGQGTRLTVV.

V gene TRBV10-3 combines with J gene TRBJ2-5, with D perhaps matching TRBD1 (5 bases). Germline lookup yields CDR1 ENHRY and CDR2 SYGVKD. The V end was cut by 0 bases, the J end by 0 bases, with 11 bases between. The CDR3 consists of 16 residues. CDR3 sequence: CAISESTMTDQETQYF. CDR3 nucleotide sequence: TGTGCCATCAGTGAGTCGACAATGACAGACCAAGAGACCCAGTACTTC.

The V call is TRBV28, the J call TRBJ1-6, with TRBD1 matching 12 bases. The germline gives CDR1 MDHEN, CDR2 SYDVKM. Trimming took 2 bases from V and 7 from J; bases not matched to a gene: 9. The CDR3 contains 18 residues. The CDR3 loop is CASSLAPGQGAGNSPLHF. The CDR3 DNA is TGTGCCAGCAGTTTAGCCCCGGGACAGGGGGCAGGAAATTCACCCCTCCACTTT.

CDR3 loop: CASSLRGQGRGMNTEAFF. Written as DNA, the CDR3 is TGCGCCAGCAGCTTGAGAGGACAGGGGAGGGGGATGAACACTGAAGCTTTCTTT. J is TRBJ1-1 and V is TRBV5-1; TRBD1 matches at 9 bases. J was trimmed by 0 bases and V by 1 base; bases with no gene match: 10. CDR3 size: 18 residues. CDR1 SGHRS and CDR2 YFSETQ come from the germline V gene.

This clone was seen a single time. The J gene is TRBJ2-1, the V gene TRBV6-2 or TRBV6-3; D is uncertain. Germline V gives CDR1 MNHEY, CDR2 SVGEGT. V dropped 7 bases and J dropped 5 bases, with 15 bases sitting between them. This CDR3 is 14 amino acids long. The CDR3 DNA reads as TGTGCCAGCACCCCAGCACCAGGCCACAATGAGCAGTTCTTC. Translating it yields CASTPAPGHNEQFF.

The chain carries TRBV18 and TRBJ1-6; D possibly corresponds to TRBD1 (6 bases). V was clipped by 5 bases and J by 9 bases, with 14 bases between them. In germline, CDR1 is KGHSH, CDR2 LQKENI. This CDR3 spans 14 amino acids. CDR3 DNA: TGTGCCAGCTCAACGACAGGAGAGGGTTCACCCCTCCACTTT. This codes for CASSTTGEGSPLHF.

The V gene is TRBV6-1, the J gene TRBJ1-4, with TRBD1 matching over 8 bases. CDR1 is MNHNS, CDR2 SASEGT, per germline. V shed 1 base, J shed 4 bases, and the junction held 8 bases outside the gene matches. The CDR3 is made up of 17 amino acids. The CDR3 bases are TGTGCCAGCAGTGAAGACCCCTCAGGGGGCCTTAATGAAAAACTGTTTTTT. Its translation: CASSEDPSGGLNEKLFF.

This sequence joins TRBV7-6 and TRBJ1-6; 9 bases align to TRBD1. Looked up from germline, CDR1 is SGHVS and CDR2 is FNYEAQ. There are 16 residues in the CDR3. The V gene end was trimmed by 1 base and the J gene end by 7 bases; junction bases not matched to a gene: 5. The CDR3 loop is CASSLGTDRGNSPLHF. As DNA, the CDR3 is TGTGCCAGCAGCTTAGGTACGGACAGGGGCAATTCACCCCTCCACTTT.

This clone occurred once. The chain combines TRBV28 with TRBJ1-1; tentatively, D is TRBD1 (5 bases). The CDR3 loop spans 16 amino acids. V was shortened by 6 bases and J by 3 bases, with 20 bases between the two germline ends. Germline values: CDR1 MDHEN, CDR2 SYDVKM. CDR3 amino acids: CASSPIMPPGDTEAFF. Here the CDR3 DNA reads TGTGCCAGCAGCCCCATCATGCCCCCGGGGGACACTGAAGCTTTCTTT.

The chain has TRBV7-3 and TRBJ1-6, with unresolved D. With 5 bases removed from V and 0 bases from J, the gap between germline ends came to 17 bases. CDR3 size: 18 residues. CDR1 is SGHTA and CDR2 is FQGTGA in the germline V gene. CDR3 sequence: CASSTPQTDSSYNSPLHF. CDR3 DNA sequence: TGTGCCAGCAGCACACCCCAAACGGATAGCTCCTATAATTCACCCCTCCACTTT.